This TCR beta chain was obtained from a study of blood T cells in healthy people across ages. Investigators took about 10 milliliters of peripheral blood from every donor. CDR3 size: 13 residues. V lost 7 bases and J 5 bases, leaving 12 bases between the germline ends. The germline CDR1 and CDR2 sequences are SNHLY and FYNNEI. This clonotype was found a few times. Next came a second PCR, run for about 7 to 12 cycles, which used a sample-barcoded 5' primer along with a J-beta primer mix. TCRdb passed the 5' RACE reads through MiXCR, listing each CDR3 protein once. The profile shows roughly 680,000 distinct CDR3 sequences, about 52% of them singletons.

The TCR sequence derives from a woman in her fifties or sixties in good health. The chain combines TRBV2 with TRBJ2-1, with D possibly matching TRBD1 (6 bases). Sample: blood. Here the CDR3 reads CASTQTGDNEQFF. The CDR3 nucleotides read TGTGCCAGCACTCAGACAGGCGACAATGAGCAGTTCTTC.